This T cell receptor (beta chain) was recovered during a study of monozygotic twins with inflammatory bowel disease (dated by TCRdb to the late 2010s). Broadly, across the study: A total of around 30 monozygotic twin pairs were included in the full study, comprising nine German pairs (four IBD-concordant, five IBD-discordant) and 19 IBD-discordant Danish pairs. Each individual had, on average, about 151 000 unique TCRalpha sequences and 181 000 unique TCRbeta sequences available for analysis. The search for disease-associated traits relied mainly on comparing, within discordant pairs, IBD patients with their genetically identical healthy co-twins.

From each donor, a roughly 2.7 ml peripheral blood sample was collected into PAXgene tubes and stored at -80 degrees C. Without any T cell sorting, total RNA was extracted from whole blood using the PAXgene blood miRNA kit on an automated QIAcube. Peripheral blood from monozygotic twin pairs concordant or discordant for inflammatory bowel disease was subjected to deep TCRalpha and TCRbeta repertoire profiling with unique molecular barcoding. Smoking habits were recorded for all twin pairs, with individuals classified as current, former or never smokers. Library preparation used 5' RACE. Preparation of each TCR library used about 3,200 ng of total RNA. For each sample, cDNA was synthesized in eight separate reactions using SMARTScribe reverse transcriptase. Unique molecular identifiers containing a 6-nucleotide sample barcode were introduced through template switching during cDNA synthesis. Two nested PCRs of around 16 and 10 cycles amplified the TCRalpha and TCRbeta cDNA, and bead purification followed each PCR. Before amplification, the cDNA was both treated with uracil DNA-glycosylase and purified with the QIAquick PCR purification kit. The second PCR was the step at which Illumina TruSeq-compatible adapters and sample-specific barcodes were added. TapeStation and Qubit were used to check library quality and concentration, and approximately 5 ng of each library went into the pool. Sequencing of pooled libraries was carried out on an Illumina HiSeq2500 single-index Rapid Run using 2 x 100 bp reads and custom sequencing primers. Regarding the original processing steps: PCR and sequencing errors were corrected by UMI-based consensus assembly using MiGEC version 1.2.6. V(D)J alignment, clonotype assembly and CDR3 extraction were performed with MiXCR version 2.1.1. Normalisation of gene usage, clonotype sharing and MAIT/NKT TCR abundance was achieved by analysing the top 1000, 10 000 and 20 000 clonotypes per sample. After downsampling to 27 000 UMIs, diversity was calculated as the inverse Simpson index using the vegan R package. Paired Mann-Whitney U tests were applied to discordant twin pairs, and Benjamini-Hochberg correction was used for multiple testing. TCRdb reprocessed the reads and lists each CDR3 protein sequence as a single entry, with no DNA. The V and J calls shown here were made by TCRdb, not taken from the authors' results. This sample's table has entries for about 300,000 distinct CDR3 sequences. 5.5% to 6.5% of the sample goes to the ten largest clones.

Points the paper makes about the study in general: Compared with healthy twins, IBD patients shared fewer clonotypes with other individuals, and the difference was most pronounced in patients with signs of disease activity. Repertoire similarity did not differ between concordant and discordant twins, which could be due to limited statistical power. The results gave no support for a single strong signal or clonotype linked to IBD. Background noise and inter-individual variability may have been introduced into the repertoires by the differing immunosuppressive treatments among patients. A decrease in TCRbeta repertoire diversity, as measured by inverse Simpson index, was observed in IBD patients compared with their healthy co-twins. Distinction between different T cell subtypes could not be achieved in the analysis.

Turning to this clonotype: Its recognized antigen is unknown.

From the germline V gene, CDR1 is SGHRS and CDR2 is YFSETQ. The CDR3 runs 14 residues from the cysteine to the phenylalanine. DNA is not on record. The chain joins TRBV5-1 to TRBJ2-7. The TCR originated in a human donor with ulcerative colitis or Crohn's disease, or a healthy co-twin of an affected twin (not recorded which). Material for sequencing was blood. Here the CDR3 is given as CASSSGQTSYEQYF.